One sample yielded the 4 T cell receptor beta chains listed below, sequenced in a study of cytomegalovirus exposure and HLA in healthy donors. Researchers ran the PCR with 60 Vbeta and 13 Jbeta primers. Libraries were prepared by immunoSEQ multiplex PCR; TCRdb keeps only in-frame clonotypes and omits some of them. The table includes approximately 100,000 clones, 85% detected once. The sequenced material came from PBMCs. These receptors were collected from a man aged 40-50 years in good health and CMV-seropositive.

The rearrangement uses TRBV19 and TRBJ2-7, with TRBD2 as a possible D gene (5 bases). V was trimmed by 6 bases and J by 7 bases, leaving 22 bases between them. Germline lookup yields CDR1 LNHDA and CDR2 SQIVND (reference sequence). The CDR3 covers 15 residues. CDR3 loop: CASSPRGRPGGEQYF. DNA for the CDR3: TGTGCCAGTAGCCCCCGTGGGAGACCCGGCGGGGAGCAGTACTTC.

This chain connects TRBV15 to TRBJ1-5, with a possible D match to TRBD1 (6 bases). The CDR3 is 14 residues long. The germline CDR1 and CDR2 sequences are LNHNV and YYDKDF (reference sequence). With 1 base removed from V and 6 bases from J, the gap between germline ends came to 10 bases. The CDR3 DNA is TGTGCCACCAGCAGAGGGACAGCCGGTCAGCCCCAGCATTTT. This encodes CATSRGTAGQPQHF.

The rearrangement joins TRBV14 to TRBJ2-7; D not certain. Germline values: CDR1 SGHDN, CDR2 FVKESK. The CDR3 runs to 15 residues. Trimming removed 1 base from V and 4 bases from J, with 14 bases in between. This chain's CDR3 is CASSQVGSLSYEQYF. CDR3 coding DNA: TGTGCCAGCAGCCAAGTGGGCTCCCTAAGTTACGAGCAGTACTTC.

The chain is built from TRBV7-9 and TRBJ2-7, with D possibly TRBD1 on 5 matching bases. Germline CDR1 is SEHNR and CDR2 is FQNEAQ (reference sequence). Trimming removed 1 base from V and 3 bases from J, with 7 bases in between. This CDR3 has 13 residues. The CDR3 DNA follows: TGTGCCAGCAGCTTAGGACAGAACTACGAGCAGTACTTC. Translating it yields CASSLGQNYEQYF.